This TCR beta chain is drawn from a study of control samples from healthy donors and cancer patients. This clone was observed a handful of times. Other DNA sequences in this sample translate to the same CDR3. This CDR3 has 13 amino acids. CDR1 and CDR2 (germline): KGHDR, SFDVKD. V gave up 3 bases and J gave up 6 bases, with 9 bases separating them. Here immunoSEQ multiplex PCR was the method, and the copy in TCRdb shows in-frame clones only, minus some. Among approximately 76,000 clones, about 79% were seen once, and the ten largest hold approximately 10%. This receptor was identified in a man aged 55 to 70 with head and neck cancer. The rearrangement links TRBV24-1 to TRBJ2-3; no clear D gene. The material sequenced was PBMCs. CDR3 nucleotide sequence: TGTGCCACCAGTGATCGGATGGGGGATACGCAGTATTTT. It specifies CATSDRMGDTQYF.